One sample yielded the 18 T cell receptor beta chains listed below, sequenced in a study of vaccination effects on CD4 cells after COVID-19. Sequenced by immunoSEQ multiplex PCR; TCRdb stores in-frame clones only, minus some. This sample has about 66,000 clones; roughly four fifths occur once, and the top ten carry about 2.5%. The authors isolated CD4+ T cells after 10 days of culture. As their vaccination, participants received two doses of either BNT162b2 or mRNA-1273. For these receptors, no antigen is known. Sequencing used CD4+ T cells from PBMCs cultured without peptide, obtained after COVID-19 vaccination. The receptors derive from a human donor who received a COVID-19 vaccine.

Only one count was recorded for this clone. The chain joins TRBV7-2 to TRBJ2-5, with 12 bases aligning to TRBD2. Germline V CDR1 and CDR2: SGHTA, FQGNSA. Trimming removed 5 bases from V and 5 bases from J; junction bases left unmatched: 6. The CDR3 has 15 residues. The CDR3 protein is CASSPRTSGAETQYF. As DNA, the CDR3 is TGTGCCAGCAGCCCCCGGACTAGCGGGGCCGAGACCCAGTACTTC.

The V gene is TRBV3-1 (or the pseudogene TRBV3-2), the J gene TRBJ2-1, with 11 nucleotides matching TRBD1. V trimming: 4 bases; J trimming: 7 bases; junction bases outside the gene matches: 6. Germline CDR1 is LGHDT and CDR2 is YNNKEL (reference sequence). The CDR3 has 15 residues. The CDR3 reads CASSRGQGASNEQFF. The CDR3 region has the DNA TGTGCCAGCAGCCGTGGACAGGGGGCTAGTAATGAGCAGTTCTTC.

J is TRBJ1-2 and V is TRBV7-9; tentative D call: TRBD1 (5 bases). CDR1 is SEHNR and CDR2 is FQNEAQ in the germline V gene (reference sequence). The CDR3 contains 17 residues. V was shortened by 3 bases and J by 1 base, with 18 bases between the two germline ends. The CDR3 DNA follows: TGTGCCAGCAGCTTGGGGCACCGGGACGGCAGTAACTATGGCTACACCTTC. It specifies CASSLGHRDGSNYGYTF.

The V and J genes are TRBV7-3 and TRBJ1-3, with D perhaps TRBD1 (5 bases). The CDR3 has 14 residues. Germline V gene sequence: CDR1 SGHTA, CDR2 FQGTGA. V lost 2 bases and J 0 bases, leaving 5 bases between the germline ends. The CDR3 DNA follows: TGTGCCAGCAGCTTAGGGGGCTCTGGAAACACCATATATTTT. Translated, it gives CASSLGGSGNTIYF.

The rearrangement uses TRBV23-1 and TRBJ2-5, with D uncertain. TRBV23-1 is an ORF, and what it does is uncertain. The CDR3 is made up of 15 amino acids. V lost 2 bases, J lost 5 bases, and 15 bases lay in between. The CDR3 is CASSQSRHSRETQYF. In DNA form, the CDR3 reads TGCGCCAGCAGTCAAAGTAGGCATAGCCGGGAGACCCAGTACTTC.

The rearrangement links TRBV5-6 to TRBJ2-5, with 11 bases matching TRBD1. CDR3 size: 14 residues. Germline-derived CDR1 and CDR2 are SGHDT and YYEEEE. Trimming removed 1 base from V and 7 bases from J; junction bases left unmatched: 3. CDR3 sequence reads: CASSLMGQGGTQYF. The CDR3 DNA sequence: TGTGCCAGCAGCTTGATGGGACAGGGGGGGACCCAGTACTTC.

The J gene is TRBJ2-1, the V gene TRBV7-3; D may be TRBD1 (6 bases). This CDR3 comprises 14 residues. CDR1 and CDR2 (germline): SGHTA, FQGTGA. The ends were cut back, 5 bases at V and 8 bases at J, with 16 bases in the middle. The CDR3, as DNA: TGTGCCAGCAGCCGCCGGTACAGGGACGATGAGCAGTTCTTC. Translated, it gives CASSRRYRDDEQFF. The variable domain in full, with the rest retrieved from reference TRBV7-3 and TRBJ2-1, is GAGVSQTPSNKVTEKGKYVELRCDPISGHTALYWYRQSLGQGPEFLIYFQGTGAADDSGLPNDRFFAVRPEGSVSTLKIQRTERGDSAVYLCASSRRYRDDEQFFGPGTRLTVL.

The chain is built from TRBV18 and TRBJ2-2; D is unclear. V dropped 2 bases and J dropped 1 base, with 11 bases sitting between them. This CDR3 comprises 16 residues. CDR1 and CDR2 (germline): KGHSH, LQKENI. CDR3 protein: CASSPYVGRNTGELFF. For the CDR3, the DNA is TGTGCCAGCTCACCATACGTCGGACGGAACACCGGGGAGCTGTTTTTT.

CDR3 DNA sequence: TGTGCCTGGAGTGTTCTGTTCTTTAATTCACCCCTCCACTTT. Residues: CAWSVLFFNSPLHF. V usage is TRBV30 and J usage is TRBJ1-6; the D is unclear. Trimming pared 0 bases from V and 6 bases from J, leaving 9 bases between. Germline assignment: CDR1 GTSNPN and CDR2 SVGIG (reference sequence). The CDR3 loop spans 14 amino acids.

CDR3: CSVSEDSGNTIYF. In nucleotides, the CDR3 is TGCAGCGTCTCAGAAGACTCTGGAAACACCATATATTTT. The gene calls are TRBV29-1 and TRBJ1-3; D is unclear. Trimming removed 6 bases at V and 0 bases at J, with 9 bases between. The CDR3 has 13 amino acids. The germline CDR1 and CDR2 sequences are SQVTM and ANQGSEA.

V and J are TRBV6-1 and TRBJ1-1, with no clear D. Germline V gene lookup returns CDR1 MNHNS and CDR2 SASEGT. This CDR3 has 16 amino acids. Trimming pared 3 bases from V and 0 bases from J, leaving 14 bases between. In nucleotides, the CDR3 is TGTGCCAGCAGTGAGCAACCGGGATTAATGAACACTGAAGCTTTCTTT. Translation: CASSEQPGLMNTEAFF.

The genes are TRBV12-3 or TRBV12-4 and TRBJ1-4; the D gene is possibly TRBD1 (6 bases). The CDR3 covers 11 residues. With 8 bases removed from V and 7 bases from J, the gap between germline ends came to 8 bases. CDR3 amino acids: CASGGAEKLFF. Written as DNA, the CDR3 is TGTGCCAGCGGGGGGGCTGAAAAACTGTTTTTT.

DNA of the CDR3: TGTGCCAGCAGTGAACAGTCCGGAATCACAGATACGCAGTATTTT. Amino acid sequence: CASSEQSGITDTQYF. V usage is TRBV6-4 and J usage is TRBJ2-3; no definite D call. Deletions cut 3 bases from V and 2 bases from J, with 12 bases between. The germline CDR1 and CDR2 sequences are MRHNA and SNTAGT. This CDR3 contains 15 residues.

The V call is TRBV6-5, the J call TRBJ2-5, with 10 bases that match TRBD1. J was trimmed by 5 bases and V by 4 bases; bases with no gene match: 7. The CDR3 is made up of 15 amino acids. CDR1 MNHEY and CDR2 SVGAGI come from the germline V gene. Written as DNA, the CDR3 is TGTGCCAGCAGTTCTGACAGGGGGCCGAGGGAGACCCAGTACTTC. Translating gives CASSSDRGPRETQYF.

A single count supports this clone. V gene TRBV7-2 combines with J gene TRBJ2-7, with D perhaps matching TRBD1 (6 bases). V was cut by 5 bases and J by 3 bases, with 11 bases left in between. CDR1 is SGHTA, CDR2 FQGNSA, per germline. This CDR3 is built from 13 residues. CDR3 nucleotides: TGTGCCAGCAGCCCTCGGACAGACTACGAGCAGTACGTC. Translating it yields CASSPRTDYEQYV.

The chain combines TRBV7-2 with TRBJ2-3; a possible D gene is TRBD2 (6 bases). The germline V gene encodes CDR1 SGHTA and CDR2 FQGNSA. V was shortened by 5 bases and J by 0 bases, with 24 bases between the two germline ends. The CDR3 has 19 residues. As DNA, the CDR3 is TGTGCCAGCAGCAAGCAGGCGGGACTCTTAGTTCCAAGCACAGATACGCAGTATTTT. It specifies CASSKQAGLLVPSTDTQYF.

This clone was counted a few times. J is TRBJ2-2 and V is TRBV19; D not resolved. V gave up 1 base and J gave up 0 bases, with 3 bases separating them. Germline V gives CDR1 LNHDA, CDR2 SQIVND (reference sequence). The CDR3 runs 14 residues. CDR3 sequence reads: CASSIGANTGELFF. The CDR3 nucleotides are TGTGCCAGTAGTATAGGCGCGAACACCGGGGAGCTGTTTTTT.

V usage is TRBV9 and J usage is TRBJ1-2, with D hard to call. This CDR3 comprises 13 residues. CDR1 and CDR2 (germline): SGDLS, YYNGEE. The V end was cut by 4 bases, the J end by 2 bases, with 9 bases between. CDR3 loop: CASSLGINYGYTF. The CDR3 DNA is TGTGCCAGCAGCCTGGGAATAAACTATGGCTACACCTTC.